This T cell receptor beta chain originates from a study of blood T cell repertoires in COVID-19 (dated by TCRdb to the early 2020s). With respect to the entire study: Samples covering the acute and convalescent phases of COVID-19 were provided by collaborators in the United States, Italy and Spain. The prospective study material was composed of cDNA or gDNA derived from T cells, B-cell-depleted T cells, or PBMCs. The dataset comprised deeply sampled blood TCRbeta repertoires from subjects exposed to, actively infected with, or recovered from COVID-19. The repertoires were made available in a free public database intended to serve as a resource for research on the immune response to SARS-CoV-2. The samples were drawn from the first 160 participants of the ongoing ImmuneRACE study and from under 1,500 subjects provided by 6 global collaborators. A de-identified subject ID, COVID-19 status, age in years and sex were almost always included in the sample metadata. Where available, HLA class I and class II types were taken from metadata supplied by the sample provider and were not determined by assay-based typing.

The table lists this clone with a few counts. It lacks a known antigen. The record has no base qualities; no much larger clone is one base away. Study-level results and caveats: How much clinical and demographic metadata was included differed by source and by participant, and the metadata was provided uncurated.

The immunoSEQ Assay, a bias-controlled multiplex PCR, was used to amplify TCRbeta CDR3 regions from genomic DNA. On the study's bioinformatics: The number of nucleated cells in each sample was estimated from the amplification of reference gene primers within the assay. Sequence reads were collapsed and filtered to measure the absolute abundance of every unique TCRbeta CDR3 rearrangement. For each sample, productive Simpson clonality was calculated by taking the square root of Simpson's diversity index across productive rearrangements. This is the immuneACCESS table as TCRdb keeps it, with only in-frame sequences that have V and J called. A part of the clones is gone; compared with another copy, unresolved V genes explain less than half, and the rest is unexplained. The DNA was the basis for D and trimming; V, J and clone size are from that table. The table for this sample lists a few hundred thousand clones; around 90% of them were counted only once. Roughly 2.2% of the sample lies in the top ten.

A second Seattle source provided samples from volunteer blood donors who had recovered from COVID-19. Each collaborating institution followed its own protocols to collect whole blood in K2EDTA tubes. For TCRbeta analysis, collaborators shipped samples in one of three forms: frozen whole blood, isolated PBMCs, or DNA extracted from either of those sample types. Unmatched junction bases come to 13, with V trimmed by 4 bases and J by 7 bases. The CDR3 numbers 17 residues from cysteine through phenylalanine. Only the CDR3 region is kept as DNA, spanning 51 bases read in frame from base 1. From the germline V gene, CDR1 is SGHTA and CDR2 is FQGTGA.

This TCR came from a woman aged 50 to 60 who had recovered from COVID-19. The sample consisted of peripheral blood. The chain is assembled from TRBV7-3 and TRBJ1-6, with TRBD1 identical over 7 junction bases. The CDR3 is CASSSVTGVEGNSPLHF. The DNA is TGTGCCAGCAGCTCCGTTACAGGGGTAGAAGGGAATTCACCCCTCCACTTT. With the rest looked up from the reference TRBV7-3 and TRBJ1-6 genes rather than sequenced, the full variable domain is GAGVSQTPSNKVTEKGKYVELRCDPISGHTALYWYRQSLGQGPEFLIYFQGTGAADDSGLPNDRFFAVRPEGSVSTLKIQRTERGDSAVYLCASSSVTGVEGNSPLHFGNGTRLTVT.